This T cell receptor beta chain was identified during a study of blood T cell repertoires in COVID-19. Sequenced by immunoSEQ multiplex PCR; TCRdb stores in-frame clones only, minus some. The table lists roughly 150,000 clones, roughly 84% of them singletons. This CDR3 contains 14 residues. Germline values: CDR1 SGHRS, CDR2 YFSETQ. V shed 5 bases and J 5 bases; nucleotides not matched to a gene: 6. Input material: peripheral blood. The chain joins TRBV5-1 to TRBJ2-1, with TRBD2 matching over 8 bases. The TCR comes from a man aged 70-80 years with active or convalescent COVID-19. The CDR3 sequence is CASSPGGQNNEQFF. CDR3 sequence (DNA): TGCGCCAGCAGTCCGGGAGGGCAGAACAATGAGCAGTTCTTC.